This T cell receptor (beta chain) originates from a study of blood T cells in healthy people across ages. It was with a sample-barcoded 5' primer and a J-beta primer mix that a second PCR of about 6 to 12 cycles was run. Using its own MiXCR run on the 5' RACE reads, TCRdb lists one record per CDR3 protein. This sample has around 1.7 million distinct CDR3 sequences, with 25% to 30% found just once. The V and J ends lost 3 bases and 1 base respectively, with 10 bases between them. The germline V gene has CDR1 MNHNY and CDR2 SVGAGI (reference sequence). The CDR3 loop spans 15 amino acids. Source material: blood. The clonotype comes from a woman aged 30 to 39 in good health. J is TRBJ1-5 and V is TRBV6-6; TRBD1 is a possible D gene (5 bases). Written as DNA, the CDR3 is TGTGCCAGCAGTTATGGGGACGGAAGCAATCAGCCCCAGCATTTT. Its protein is CASSYGDGSNQPQHF.